The 25 T cell receptor beta chains presented below share a single source sample, sequenced in a study of shared clonotypes between healthy human individuals. Profiling relied on immunoSEQ multiplex PCR, and the TCRdb table lists in-frame clones only, not all of them. The sample has about 610,000 clones, about 97% seen once. Sample: naive CD4+ T cells sorted from blood. Described subset: CD45RA+ positively selected. These TCRs come from a woman aged 25 to 39 in good health.

The chain recombines TRBV21-1 with TRBJ2-7; no DNA check was done on the table's D call, TRBD2. TRBV21-1 represents a pseudogene. The CDR3 is 19 residues long. CDR3 sequence: CASSPTPRGLGGSSYEQYF. The CDR3 nucleotides are TGTGCCAGCAGCCCAACCCCAAGGGGATTGGGGGGGAGTTCCTACGAGCAGTACTTC.

This chain connects TRBV5-4 to TRBJ2-1, with D hard to call. Germline CDR1 SGHNT, CDR2 YYREEE (reference sequence). Trimming left V 0 bases short and J 6 bases short, with 7 bases between. This CDR3 comprises 13 residues. This CDR3 reads CASSLEGSNEQFF. For the CDR3, the DNA is TGTGCCAGCAGCTTGGAGGGTTCCAATGAGCAGTTCTTC.

In its sample, this clone was seen once. This rearrangement joins TRBV5-1 to TRBJ1-4, with 9 nucleotides matching TRBD1. This CDR3 region has 12 residues. The germline V gene has CDR1 SGHRS and CDR2 YFSETQ. J lost 13 bases, V lost 4 bases, and 5 bases had no gene match. CDR3 in amino acids: CASSIPGQGLFF. DNA for the CDR3: TGCGCCAGCAGCATTCCGGGACAGGGACTGTTTTTT.

This chain uses TRBV6-5 with TRBJ1-5, with TRBD1 as a possible D gene (5 bases). Trimming stripped 2 bases from V and 8 bases from J, with 13 bases between. Germline V gene sequence: CDR1 MNHEY, CDR2 SVGAGI. The CDR3 loop spans 14 amino acids. Written as DNA, the CDR3 is TGTGCCAGCAGTTACGGGCAGGGTTGGGAGCCCCAGCATTTT. Encoded protein: CASSYGQGWEPQHF.

This chain links TRBV6-1 with TRBJ2-3; D may be TRBD2 (5 bases). The CDR3 extends over 15 amino acids. Trimming took off 1 base at V and 4 bases at J, with 12 bases between the two ends. CDR1 is MNHNS, CDR2 SASEGT, per germline. Written as DNA, the CDR3 is TGTGCCAGCAGTGAAGGAGGGATGTTGGCAGATACGCAGTATTTT. Protein: CASSEGGMLADTQYF.

This chain joins TRBV7-2 and TRBJ2-7; D is perhaps TRBD1 (6 bases). Per germline, CDR1 SGHTA and CDR2 FQGNSA. The CDR3 covers 15 residues. V gave up 4 bases and J gave up 6 bases, with 19 bases separating them. CDR3 amino acids: CASSSTDSTTTEQYF. CDR3 DNA sequence: TGTGCCAGCAGCTCGACGGACAGCACCACTACCGAGCAGTACTTC.

The genes are TRBV2 and TRBJ1-4; D gene ambiguous. With 4 bases removed from V and 4 bases from J, the gap between germline ends came to 7 bases. Germline V gives CDR1 SNHLY, CDR2 FYNNEI. This CDR3 region has 13 residues. CDR3 sequence: CASSGRLNEKLFF. The DNA of the CDR3 is TGTGCCAGCAGTGGCCGGCTTAATGAAAAACTGTTTTTT.

The V call is TRBV9, the J call TRBJ1-6; D might be TRBD1 (6 bases). CDR1 SGDLS and CDR2 YYNGEE come from the germline V gene. The V gene lost 3 bases and the J gene lost 13 bases, with 17 bases spanning the gap. The CDR3 is 14 amino acids. CDR3 sequence: CASSAEGGSRPLHF. As DNA, the CDR3 is TGTGCCAGCAGCGCCGAGGGGGGCTCGCGGCCCCTCCACTTT.

The CDR3 DNA sequence: TGTGCCTCCCAAGCGGGCCCGACCTACGAGCAGTACTTC. Protein sequence: CASQAGPTYEQYF. This chain connects TRBV6-5 to TRBJ2-5; tentative D call: TRBD2 (6 bases). The J call is in doubt because the DNA end fits TRBJ2-7 better. This CDR3 has 13 residues. CDR1 and CDR2 from the germline V gene are MNHEY and SVGAGI.

The count of this clone is one. This rearrangement joins TRBV2 to TRBJ2-7; D is possibly TRBD1 (5 bases). Germline values: CDR1 SNHLY, CDR2 FYNNEI. CDR3 length: 14 amino acids. Trimming pared 6 bases from V and 3 bases from J, leaving 15 bases between. CDR3: CASRAMTAYYEQYF. CDR3 sequence (DNA): TGTGCCAGCAGGGCCATGACAGCTTACTACGAGCAGTACTTC.

The chain is built from TRBV6-4 and TRBJ2-1; TRBD2 matches 9 bases. The CDR3 has 15 residues. Per germline, CDR1 MRHNA and CDR2 SNTAGT. After removal of 2 bases from V and 8 bases from J, the junction contained 7 bases not matched to a gene. CDR3 bases: TGTGCCAGCAGTGACGGCGGGAGGGCCGGAGATGAGCAGTTCTTC. The encoded protein is CASSDGGRAGDEQFF.

J is TRBJ2-7 and V is TRBV27; D is undetermined. The CDR3 spans 12 residues. V lost 8 bases to trimming and J lost 1 base, with 9 bases between them. The germline gives CDR1 MNHEY, CDR2 SMNVEV (reference sequence). The CDR3 DNA sequence: TGTGCCAGCCGAGGACCTTCCTACGAGCAGTACTTC. It translates to CASRGPSYEQYF.

The genes are TRBV7-9 and TRBJ2-7; 8 bases fit TRBD1. Germline CDR1 is SEHNR and CDR2 is FQNEAQ (reference sequence). V shed 4 bases, J shed 2 bases, and the junction held 4 bases outside the gene matches. This CDR3 spans 14 amino acids. CDR3 nucleotide sequence: TGTGCCAGCAGCTCGACAGGGGCTACCTACGAGCAGTACTTC. Protein: CASSSTGATYEQYF.

The CDR3 nucleotides read TGTGCCAGCAGCTTAGATTTTACAGAGACCCAGTACTTC. Encoded protein: CASSLDFTETQYF. The V call is TRBV11-3, the J call TRBJ2-5; D remains unclear. Germline CDR1 and CDR2: SGHNT and YENEEA. V gave up 0 bases and J gave up 4 bases, with 6 bases separating them. This CDR3 is built from 13 residues.

CDR3 in amino acids: CASSLDGGGNYGYTF. The CDR3 DNA reads TGTGCCAGCAGCTTGGATGGAGGGGGGAACTATGGCTACACCTTC. This chain links TRBV5-4 with TRBJ1-2, with a possible D match to TRBD1 (6 bases). The CDR3 is made up of 15 amino acids. Trimming left V 0 bases short and J 2 bases short, with 11 bases between. Per germline, CDR1 SGHNT and CDR2 YYREEE (reference sequence).

This clone was observed once. The chain has TRBV2 and TRBJ1-3; the D gene is possibly TRBD1 (6 bases). The CDR3 is made up of 13 amino acids. Trimming removed 6 bases from V and 7 bases from J, with 13 bases in between. Looked up from germline, CDR1 is SNHLY and CDR2 is FYNNEI. The DNA for the CDR3 is TGTGCCAGCAGAGGCGGGGGGCGGAACACCATATATTTT. Translated, it gives CASRGGGRNTIYF.

In this sample, this clone turned up once. V and J are TRBV28 and TRBJ1-1; D is perhaps TRBD1 (5 bases). This CDR3 has 13 residues. V was clipped by 1 base and J by 3 bases, with 6 bases between them. Germline V gene lookup returns CDR1 MDHEN and CDR2 SYDVKM. CDR3 region: CASSLSGYTEAFF. In nucleotides, the CDR3 is TGTGCCAGCAGTTTATCAGGGTACACTGAAGCTTTCTTT.

The rearrangement uses TRBV18 and TRBJ2-1; 11 nucleotides match TRBD2. The ends lost 5 bases at V and 5 bases at J; junction bases unmatched: 5. The CDR3 consists of 15 residues. CDR1 and CDR2 from the germline V gene are KGHSH and LQKENI. CDR3: CASSKGLAVDNEQFF. The CDR3 DNA sequence: TGTGCCAGCTCAAAGGGACTAGCGGTAGACAATGAGCAGTTCTTC.

A note on this clone: The sample contains more than one DNA sequence encoding this CDR3. The chain uses TRBV6-5 and TRBJ2-2; possibly TRBD2 for D (5 bases). CDR3 length: 13 amino acids. CDR1 and CDR2 (germline): MNHEY, SVGAGI. V was pared by 3 bases and J by 5 bases, with 7 bases between. The CDR3 coding sequence is TGTGCCAGCAGTTATACGGGGACCGGGGAGCTGTTTTTT. Translated: CASSYTGTGELFF.

The chain uses TRBV5-1 and TRBJ2-1, with TRBD2 identical over 8 bases. The CDR3 runs 14 residues. The germline CDR1 and CDR2 sequences are SGHRS and YFSETQ. V shed 0 bases, J shed 8 bases, and the junction held 4 bases outside the gene matches. CDR3 protein: CASSLAGTRDEQFF. The CDR3 DNA sequence: TGCGCCAGCAGCTTGGCCGGGACTAGAGATGAGCAGTTCTTC.

This chain uses TRBV25-1 with TRBJ2-7; D is uncertain. Trimming removed 4 bases at V and 2 bases at J, with 9 bases between. The V gene's germline CDR1 is MGHDK and CDR2 SYGVNS. CDR3 length: 13 amino acids. In DNA, the CDR3 is TGTGCCAGCAGTGCACTCCTTACCTACGAGCAGTACTTC. Amino acid sequence: CASSALLTYEQYF.

The chain recombines TRBV9 with TRBJ2-5, with D possibly matching TRBD2 (6 bases). The V gene lost 1 base and the J gene lost 0 bases, with 16 bases spanning the gap. Germline V CDR1 and CDR2: SGDLS, YYNGEE. This CDR3 comprises 17 residues. The DNA of the CDR3 is TGTGCCAGCAGCGTAAGGGGTGGCGGGACGTACCAAGAGACCCAGTACTTC. Its translation: CASSVRGGGTYQETQYF.

The chain uses TRBV19 and TRBJ2-1; D remains unclear. The CDR3 contains 15 residues. V shed 5 bases and J shed 6 bases, with 17 bases lying between them. Germline CDR1 is LNHDA and CDR2 is SQIVND (reference sequence). CDR3 in DNA: TGTGCCAGTAGTCTCCCCGGAGTGGCTACCAATGAGCAGTTCTTC. It translates to CASSLPGVATNEQFF.

The chain is built from TRBV28 and TRBJ2-5; a possible D gene is TRBD2 (6 bases). The J call may not be correct, given that the DNA end is closer to TRBJ2-7. The V gene's germline CDR1 is MDHEN and CDR2 SYDVKM. The CDR3 contains 14 residues. The CDR3 protein is CASMRIRGAYEQYF. Written as DNA, the CDR3 is TGTGCCAGCATGAGAATCCGCGGGGCCTACGAGCAGTACTTC.

The V gene is TRBV28, the J gene TRBJ2-2, with D uncertain. This CDR3 contains 13 residues. Germline assignment: CDR1 MDHEN and CDR2 SYDVKM. Trimming took off 6 bases at V and 4 bases at J, with 9 bases between the two ends. CDR3 sequence reads: CASRLLLTGELFF. DNA for the CDR3: TGTGCCAGCAGACTTCTGCTCACCGGGGAGCTGTTTTTT.